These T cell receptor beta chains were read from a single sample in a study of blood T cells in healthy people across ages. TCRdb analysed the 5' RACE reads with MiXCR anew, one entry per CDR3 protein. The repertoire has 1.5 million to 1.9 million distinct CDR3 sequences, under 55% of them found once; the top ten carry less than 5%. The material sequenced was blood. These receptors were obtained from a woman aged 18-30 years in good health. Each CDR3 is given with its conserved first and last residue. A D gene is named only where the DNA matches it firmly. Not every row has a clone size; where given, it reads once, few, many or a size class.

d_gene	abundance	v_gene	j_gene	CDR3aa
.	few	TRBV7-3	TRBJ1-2	CASSAKDDGYTF
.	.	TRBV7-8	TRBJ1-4	CASSLAPLPPTNEKLFF
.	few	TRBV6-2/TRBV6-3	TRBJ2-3	CARGRTAQSYSTDTQYF
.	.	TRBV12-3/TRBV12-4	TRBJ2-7	CASSQGRKISYEQYF
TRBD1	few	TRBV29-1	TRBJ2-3	CSVGGQHTDTQYF
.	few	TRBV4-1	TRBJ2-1	CASSQSGTYNEQFF
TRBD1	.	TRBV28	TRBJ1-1	CASSSSGGGRTEAFF
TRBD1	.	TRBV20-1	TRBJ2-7	CRTGGIYEQYF
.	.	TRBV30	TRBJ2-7	CAWSAGGAYEQYF
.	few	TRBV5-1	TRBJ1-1	CASSLAPQGMNTEAFF
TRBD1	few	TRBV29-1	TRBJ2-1	CSVPRQGPSYNEQFF
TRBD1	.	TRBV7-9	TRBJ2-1	CASSSTGQASYNEQFF
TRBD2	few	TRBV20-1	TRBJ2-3	CSARRGSGIDTQYF
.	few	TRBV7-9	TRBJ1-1	CASTQTVSNTEAFF
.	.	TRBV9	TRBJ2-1	CASSVAGVLNEQFF
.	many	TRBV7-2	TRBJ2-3	CASSRRAADTQYF
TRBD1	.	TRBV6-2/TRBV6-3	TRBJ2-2	CASSYGTVNTGELFF
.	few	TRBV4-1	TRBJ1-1	CASSQVHQNTEAFF
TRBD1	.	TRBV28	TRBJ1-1	CASWIRQGTEAFF
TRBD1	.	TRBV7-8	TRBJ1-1	CASSYKTGTAMNTEAFF
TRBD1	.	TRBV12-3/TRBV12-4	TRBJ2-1	CASSSTGGLFYEQFF
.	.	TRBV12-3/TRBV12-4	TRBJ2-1	CASSSRDSNNEQFF
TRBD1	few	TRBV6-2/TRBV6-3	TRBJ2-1	CASSRRNLAGGRDEQFF
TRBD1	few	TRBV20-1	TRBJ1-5	CSATWDRDSSNQPQHF
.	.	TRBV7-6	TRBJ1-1	CASSLTAITNTEAFF
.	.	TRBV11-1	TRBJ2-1	CASGAHGVDEQFF
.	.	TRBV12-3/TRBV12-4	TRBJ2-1	CASNIGSSAKEQFF
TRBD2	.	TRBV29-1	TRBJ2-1	CSVGMRLAFNEQFF
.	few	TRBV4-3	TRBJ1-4	CASSKGRVATNEKLFF
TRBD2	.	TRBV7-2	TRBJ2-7	CASSLISTSGSFYEQYF
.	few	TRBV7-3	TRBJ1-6	CASSLNAGGINSPLHF
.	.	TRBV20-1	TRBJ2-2	CSAAKTGRDTGELFF
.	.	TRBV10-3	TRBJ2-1	CAISEFDRLNEQFF
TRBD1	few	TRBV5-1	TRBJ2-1	CASSRGQGINEQFF
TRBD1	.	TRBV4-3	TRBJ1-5	CASSLNRGGNQPQHF
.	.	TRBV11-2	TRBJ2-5	CASSLEVRVEQYF
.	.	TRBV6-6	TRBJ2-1	CASRPTVTNPSGEQFF
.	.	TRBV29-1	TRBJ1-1	CSVERAANTEAFF
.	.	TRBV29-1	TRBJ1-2	CSGMGDYGYTF
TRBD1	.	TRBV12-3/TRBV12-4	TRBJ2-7	CASRPTGQSYEQYF
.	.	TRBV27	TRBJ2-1	CASSLGFWDSQFF
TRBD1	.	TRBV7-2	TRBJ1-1	CASSTRTGPFMNTEAFF
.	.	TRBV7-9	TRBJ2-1	CASIPDPSAYNEQFF
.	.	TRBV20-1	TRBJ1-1	CSARGPTGTEAFF
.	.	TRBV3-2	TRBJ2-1	CALYNEQFF